This TCR beta chain was recorded in a study of shared clonotypes between healthy human individuals. Study results and caveats: Although depth was large, rarefaction showed that sequencing of the sorted subsets was incomplete.

Comments on this clone: Its antigen is not known.

Method: immunoSEQ multiplex PCR; TCRdb's copy keeps in-frame clones and lacks some. The sample has 2 million to 2.5 million clones, 80% to 95% seen once; the top ten hold approximately 0.4%. The sequenced material came from naive CD4+ T cells from PBMCs. Subset of the sample: CD45RA+ positively selected. This TCR was sampled from a man aged 18 to 29 in good health. Some clones in this sample may be carry-over from other donors' samples.

In DNA, the CDR3 is TGTGCCAGCAGCTTTGGAGACAGGACAAGACACGAGCAGTACTTC. It specifies CASSFGDRTRHEQYF. This chain connects TRBV28 to TRBJ2-7, with D perhaps TRBD1 (6 bases). CDR1 is MDHEN, CDR2 SYDVKM, per germline. CDR3 length: 15 residues. The germline V and J ends were trimmed by 6 bases and 5 bases, with 20 bases remaining between them.